This T cell receptor (beta chain) originates from a study of blood T cell repertoires in COVID-19. Study details: The United States, Italy and Spain were the sources of the acute and convalescent COVID-19 samples.

The germline CDR1 and CDR2 sequences are SGHVS and FQNEAQ. Unmatched junction bases numbered 16, after V lost 5 bases and J lost 6 bases. The CDR3 length is 17 residues. TCRdb's table, derived via immunoSEQ multiplex PCR, lists solely in-frame clones and lacks some. The data hold 87,000 or so clones, with around 86% observed a single time. The rearrangement links TRBV7-8 to TRBJ1-2; TRBD1 matches at 9 bases. Sequencing was carried out using peripheral blood. The clonotype originates from a man aged 40-50 years with acute or convalescent COVID-19. CDR3: CASSLEQQGAKTDGYTF. In nucleotides, the CDR3 is TGTGCCAGCAGCCTGGAACAACAGGGGGCGAAGACCGATGGCTACACCTTC.